This T cell receptor beta chain originates from a study of cytomegalovirus exposure and HLA in healthy donors. Germline CDR1 reads SGDLS; CDR2 reads YYNGEE. The CDR3 covers 16 residues. V lost 0 bases, J lost 4 bases, and 5 bases stayed unmatched. Both 60 Vbeta primers and 13 Jbeta primers went into the PCR. Here immunoSEQ multiplex PCR was the method, and the copy in TCRdb shows in-frame clones only, minus some. The sample has about 170,000 clones. This rearrangement joins TRBV9 to TRBJ1-3, with 9 bases that match TRBD1. This clonotype was obtained from an older woman in good health and CMV-seronegative. The specimen was PBMCs. CDR3 protein: CASSVGGGTGGNTIYF. Written as DNA, the CDR3 is TGTGCCAGCAGCGTAGGGGGTGGGACAGGGGGAAACACCATATATTTT.